These 26 T cell receptor beta chains were all obtained from the same sample, sequenced in a study of blood T cells in healthy people across ages. Then a second PCR, running roughly 6 to 12 cycles, was carried out with a sample-barcoded 5' primer and a J-beta primer mix. TCRdb fed the 5' RACE reads into MiXCR, producing one record per CDR3 protein. This sample has roughly 720,000 distinct CDR3 sequences, with 50% to 65% found just once. The sample taken for sequencing was blood. These receptors were obtained from an elderly man in good health.

The chain combines TRBV24-1 with TRBJ2-7; the D gene is possibly TRBD1 (6 bases). Trimming left V 4 bases short and J 7 bases short, with 22 bases between. CDR3 size: 16 residues. Germline lookup yields CDR1 KGHDR and CDR2 SFDVKD. The CDR3 loop is CATSDPGDPGVDEQYF. CDR3 in DNA: TGTGCCACCAGTGACCCAGGGGACCCAGGGGTCGATGAGCAGTACTTC.

There are a few counts of this clonotype. The chain carries TRBV10-3 and TRBJ1-5, with unresolved D. The ends were cut back, 2 bases at V and 4 bases at J, with 15 bases in the middle. The germline V gene has CDR1 ENHRY and CDR2 SYGVKD. CDR3 length: 16 residues. CDR3 region: CAISEGPVGSNQPQHF. CDR3 bases: TGTGCCATCAGTGAGGGACCTGTGGGGTCTAATCAGCCCCAGCATTTT.

The chain has TRBV9 and TRBJ2-1; either TRBD1 or TRBD2 may fit D (5 bases each). The germline gives CDR1 SGDLS, CDR2 YYNGEE. V gave up 2 bases and J gave up 8 bases, with 17 bases separating them. The CDR3 runs 15 residues. The CDR3 DNA reads as TGTGCCAGCAGCGTGACGACGGGGCTGGGGGATGAGCAGTTCTTC. Amino acids: CASSVTTGLGDEQFF. Together with reference TRBV9 and TRBJ2-1, the CDR3 gives the full variable domain: DSGVTQTPKHLITATGQRVTLRCSPRSGDLSVYWYQQSLDQGLQFLIQYYNGEERAKGNILERFSAQQFPDLHSELNLSSLELGDSALYFCASSVTTGLGDEQFFGPGTRLTVL.

The table lists this clonotype with many counts. This chain joins TRBV20-1 and TRBJ1-5, with D maybe TRBD1 (6 bases). Germline V lookup: CDR1 DFQATT, CDR2 SNEGSKA (reference sequence). Trimming shortened V by 2 bases and J by 5 bases, and 13 bases separated the two germline ends. This CDR3 has 14 residues. CDR3 loop: CSARSGGRDQPQHF. The CDR3 DNA is TGCAGTGCTAGAAGCGGGGGGCGCGATCAGCCCCAGCATTTT.

Here the CDR3 DNA reads TGTGCCAGCAGTGAGGGGCAGGGCCCCCAGCCCCAGCATTTT. Amino acid sequence: CASSEGQGPQPQHF. This chain uses TRBV2 with TRBJ1-5; maybe TRBD1 (5 bases). The CDR3 is 14 amino acids. Trimming left V 3 bases short and J 7 bases short, with 13 bases between. CDR1 is SNHLY, CDR2 FYNNEI, per germline.

This clonotype was detected a few times. The chain couples TRBV4-2 to TRBJ2-2, with TRBD2 matching over 8 bases. Germline CDR1 is LGHNA and CDR2 is YNFKEQ. V shed 6 bases and J 1 base; nucleotides not matched to a gene: 7. The CDR3 totals 16 residues. CDR3 loop: CASRNLAGQNTGELFF. CDR3 bases: TGTGCCAGCAGGAATTTAGCGGGACAGAACACCGGGGAGCTGTTTTTT.

J is TRBJ2-3 and V is TRBV6-4, with TRBD2 identical over 8 bases. The V gene's germline CDR1 is MRHNA and CDR2 SNTAGT. J lost 5 bases, V lost 2 bases, and 9 bases had no gene match. There are 16 residues in the CDR3. The CDR3 loop reads CASSDDWAGGLDTQYF. The CDR3 nucleotides are TGTGCCAGCAGTGACGATTGGGCGGGAGGCCTAGATACGCAGTATTTT.

The rearrangement joins TRBV6-5 to TRBJ1-1, with D perhaps TRBD1 (6 bases). Germline CDR1 and CDR2: MNHEY and SVGAGI. This CDR3 is built from 14 residues. Trimming took off 6 bases at V and 4 bases at J, with 15 bases between the two ends. The CDR3: CASRDTGFSTEAFF. The CDR3 bases are TGTGCCAGCAGAGATACAGGGTTCAGCACTGAAGCTTTCTTT.

The V gene is TRBV28, the J gene TRBJ2-1; 9 bases match TRBD2. CDR1 is MDHEN, CDR2 SYDVKM, per germline. V lost 1 base and J lost 7; bases outside the gene matches: 14. The CDR3 loop spans 18 amino acids. Here the CDR3 DNA reads TGTGCCAGCAGTTTATATGCGGCGGGAGGGACCCTCGGGAATGAGCAGTTCTTC. Protein: CASSLYAAGGTLGNEQFF.

This clonotype appeared once. The chain's CDR3 is CASSLGQSSYNSPLHF. The CDR3 DNA is TGTGCCAGCAGCTTAGGGCAGAGCTCCTATAATTCACCCCTCCACTTT. The J gene is TRBJ1-6, the V gene TRBV7-9; D unclear. V was shortened by 1 base and J by 0 bases, with 7 bases between the two germline ends. Germline-derived CDR1 and CDR2 are SEHNR and FQNEAQ (reference sequence). CDR3 length: 16 amino acids.

This clonotype showed up just once. The CDR3 DNA reads TGTGCCAGCAGCGGGGACTCCTATCGAAGAGACGCGTATTTT. Translation: CASSGDSYRRDAYF. The rearrangement uses TRBV27 and TRBJ2-3; D possibly corresponds to TRBD2 (6 bases). The CDR3 is 14 amino acids. The germline V and J ends were trimmed by 6 bases and 14 bases, with 24 bases remaining between them. Germline V lookup: CDR1 MNHEY, CDR2 SMNVEV (reference sequence).

This chain links TRBV7-9 with TRBJ2-7; unclear D gene. Trimming removed 2 bases from V and 1 base from J, with 6 bases in between. The CDR3 is 13 residues long. In germline, CDR1 is SEHNR, CDR2 FQNEAQ (reference sequence). CDR3 protein: CASSLSISYEQYF. CDR3 DNA sequence: TGTGCCAGCAGCTTATCCATTTCCTACGAGCAGTACTTC.

In its sample, this clonotype was seen many times. The chain is built from TRBV20-1 and TRBJ2-3; D gene uncertain. The CDR3 spans 12 residues. Germline loops: CDR1 DFQATT, CDR2 SNEGSKA (reference sequence). CDR3 bases: TGCAGATTATTGGACCCCCCGGATACGCAGTATTTT. Translating it yields CRLLDPPDTQYF.

The V call is TRBV5-1, the J call TRBJ1-5, with a tentative D call TRBD1 (6 bases). The germline V and J ends were trimmed by 5 bases and 3 bases, with 12 bases remaining between them. The CDR3 has 14 amino acids. Germline loops: CDR1 SGHRS, CDR2 YFSETQ. The CDR3 protein is CASSPDSPNQPQHF. As DNA, the CDR3 is TGCGCCAGCAGTCCGGACAGCCCCAATCAGCCCCAGCATTTT.

The chain combines TRBV3-1 with TRBJ2-1, with 8 bases identical to TRBD2. Trimming removed 4 bases from V and 9 bases from J; junction bases left unmatched: 14. CDR3 length equals 16 residues. Germline V gene sequence: CDR1 LGHDT, CDR2 YNNKEL (reference sequence). CDR3 sequence: CASSPGAGGSLGEQFF. CDR3 sequence (DNA): TGTGCCAGCAGCCCTGGGGCGGGAGGAAGCCTAGGTGAGCAGTTCTTC.

The chain joins TRBV2 to TRBJ2-1, with TRBD2 matching over 11 bases. The trim removed 7 bases at V and 3 bases at J, leaving 2 bases unmatched. This CDR3 region has 14 residues. Germline V gene lookup returns CDR1 SNHLY and CDR2 FYNNEI. The CDR3 is CASTTSGIYNEQFF. In DNA form, the CDR3 reads TGTGCCAGCACGACTAGCGGGATCTACAATGAGCAGTTCTTC.

The rearrangement links TRBV6-2 or TRBV6-3 to TRBJ2-7, with D possibly matching TRBD1 (5 bases). V was cut by 2 bases and J by 3 bases, with 8 bases left in between. Germline V lookup: CDR1 MNHEY, CDR2 SVGEGT. This CDR3 has 13 residues. CDR3 region: CASSYARVYEQYF. The CDR3 nucleotides read TGTGCCAGCAGTTACGCCAGGGTCTACGAGCAGTACTTC.

This clonotype was detected only a few times. The V call is TRBV4-2, the J call TRBJ2-1, with D perhaps TRBD2 (6 bases). The CDR3 sequence is 15 residues long. Per germline, CDR1 LGHNA and CDR2 YNFKEQ. The germline V and J ends were trimmed by 1 base and 8 bases, with 15 bases remaining between them. CDR3 region: CASSQVETRRDEQFF. CDR3 in DNA: TGTGCCAGCAGCCAAGTCGAGACTAGACGCGATGAGCAGTTCTTC.

This clonotype was detected a few times. The V and J genes are TRBV5-1 and TRBJ1-1; D remains ambiguous. Per germline, CDR1 SGHRS and CDR2 YFSETQ. V dropped 1 base and J dropped 3 bases, with 4 bases sitting between them. The CDR3 length is 12 residues. The CDR3 region has the DNA TGCGCCAGCAGCTTGTCAGACACTGAAGCTTTCTTT. Translating gives CASSLSDTEAFF. Combining the CDR3 with reference TRBV5-1 and TRBJ1-1 gives the whole variable domain KAGVTQTPRYLIKTRGQQVTLSCSPISGHRSVSWYQQTPGQGLQFLFEYFSETQRNKGNFPGRFSGRQFSNSRSEMNVSTLELGDSALYLCASSLSDTEAFFGQGTRLTVV.

This clonotype occurred once. The V call is TRBV18, the J call TRBJ2-7; a weak D match, TRBD2 (5 bases). V was trimmed by 3 bases and J by 7 bases, leaving 19 bases between them. The CDR3 consists of 15 residues. CDR1 and CDR2 (germline): KGHSH, LQKENI. The CDR3 DNA is TGTGCCAGCTCACCGGGAGACCTCTTTTTGGATGAGCAGTACTTC. Residues: CASSPGDLFLDEQYF.

The J gene is TRBJ2-2, the V gene TRBV5-1, with unresolved D. This CDR3 region has 11 residues. Germline V lookup: CDR1 SGHRS, CDR2 YFSETQ. V lost 2 bases to trimming and J lost 7 bases, with 3 bases between them. The CDR3, as DNA: TGCGCCAGCAGCTTTGACGGGGAGCTGTTTTTT. Translating gives CASSFDGELFF.

This chain joins TRBV12-3 or TRBV12-4 and TRBJ2-3; possibly TRBD1 for D (6 bases). The CDR3 extends over 15 amino acids. V was pared by 3 bases and J by 4 bases, with 14 bases between. CDR3 DNA: TGTGCCAGCAGTTTGGGGCAGGGGATGGCAGATACGCAGTATTTT. The encoded protein is CASSLGQGMADTQYF.

This chain uses TRBV29-1 with TRBJ1-1, with D possibly matching TRBD1 (5 bases). From germline, CDR1 is SQVTM and CDR2 ANQGSEA. The length of the CDR3 is 13 residues. The ends were cut back, 3 bases at V and 5 bases at J, with 13 bases in the middle. CDR3 sequence reads: CSVERVKGTEAFF. In DNA, the CDR3 is TGCAGCGTTGAGAGGGTAAAGGGGACTGAAGCTTTCTTT.

This sequence joins TRBV10-3 and TRBJ2-3; 10 bases are a match to TRBD2. V shed 4 bases and J 1 base; nucleotides not matched to a gene: 5. This CDR3 is 16 amino acids long. Germline lookup yields CDR1 ENHRY and CDR2 SYGVKD. The CDR3 bases are TGTGCCATCAGTGGGAAAGCGGGGGGGGGCACAGATACGCAGTATTTT. This sequence encodes CAISGKAGGGTDTQYF.

This clonotype was observed many times. The rearrangement uses TRBV20-1 and TRBJ2-1, with TRBD2 identical over 10 bases. The CDR3 has 16 residues. CDR1 and CDR2 from the germline V gene are DFQATT and SNEGSKA (reference sequence). V trimming: 5 bases; J trimming: 5 bases; junction bases outside the gene matches: 12. Here the CDR3 DNA reads TGCAGTGCTCCCCAAGCGGGAGGGCCGGGAAACAATGAGCAGTTCTTC. Translating it yields CSAPQAGGPGNNEQFF.

The chain recombines TRBV12-3 or TRBV12-4 with TRBJ2-1; a weak D match, TRBD2 (5 bases). CDR3 length equals 14 residues. V was trimmed by 5 bases and J by 7 bases, leaving 15 bases between them. CDR3 sequence: CASSPTSLRNEQFF. The CDR3 nucleotides read TGTGCCAGCAGTCCAACTAGTTTGAGGAATGAGCAGTTCTTC.